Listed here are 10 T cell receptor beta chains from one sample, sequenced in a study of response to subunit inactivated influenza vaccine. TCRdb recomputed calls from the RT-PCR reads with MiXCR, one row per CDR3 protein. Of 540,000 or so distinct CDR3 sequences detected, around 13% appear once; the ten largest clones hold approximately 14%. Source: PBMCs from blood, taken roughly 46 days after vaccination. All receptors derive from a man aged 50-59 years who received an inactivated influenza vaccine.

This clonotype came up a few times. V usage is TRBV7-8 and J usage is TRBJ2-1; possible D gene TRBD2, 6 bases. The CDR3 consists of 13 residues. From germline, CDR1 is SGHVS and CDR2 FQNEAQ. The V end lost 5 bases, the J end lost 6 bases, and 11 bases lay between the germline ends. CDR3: CASSPGGVNEQFF. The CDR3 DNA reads TGTGCCAGCAGCCCCGGGGGAGTCAATGAGCAGTTCTTC.

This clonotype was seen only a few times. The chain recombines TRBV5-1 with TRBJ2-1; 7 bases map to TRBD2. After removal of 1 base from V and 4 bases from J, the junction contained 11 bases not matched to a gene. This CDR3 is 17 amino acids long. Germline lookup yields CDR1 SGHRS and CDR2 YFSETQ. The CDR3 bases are TGCGCCAGCAGCTTGATGGCTAGCGGAGGGAAATACAATGAGCAGTTCTTC. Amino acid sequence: CASSLMASGGKYNEQFF.

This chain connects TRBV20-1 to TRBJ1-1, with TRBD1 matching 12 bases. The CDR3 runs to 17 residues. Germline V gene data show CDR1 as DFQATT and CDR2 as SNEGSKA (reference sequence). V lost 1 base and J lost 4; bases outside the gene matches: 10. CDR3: CSARGYTAGQGATEAFF. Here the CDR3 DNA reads TGCAGTGCTAGAGGGTACACCGCGGGACAGGGGGCCACTGAAGCTTTCTTT.

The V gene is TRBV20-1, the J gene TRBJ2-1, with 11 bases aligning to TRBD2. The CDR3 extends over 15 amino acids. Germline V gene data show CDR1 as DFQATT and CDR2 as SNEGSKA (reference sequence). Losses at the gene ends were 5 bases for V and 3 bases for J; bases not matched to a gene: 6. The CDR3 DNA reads TGCAGTGCTGTTTCTACTAGCGGGAGCTACAATGAGCAGTTCTTC. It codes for CSAVSTSGSYNEQFF.

Here the CDR3 DNA reads TGCAGTGCTAAACCGGGCAGAGTTAACACCGGGGAGCTGTTTTTT. It codes for CSAKPGRVNTGELFF. The rearrangement joins TRBV20-1 to TRBJ2-2; D ambiguous. Trimming shortened V by 4 bases and J by 2 bases, and 14 bases separated the two germline ends. From germline, CDR1 is DFQATT and CDR2 SNEGSKA (reference sequence). The CDR3 has 15 residues.

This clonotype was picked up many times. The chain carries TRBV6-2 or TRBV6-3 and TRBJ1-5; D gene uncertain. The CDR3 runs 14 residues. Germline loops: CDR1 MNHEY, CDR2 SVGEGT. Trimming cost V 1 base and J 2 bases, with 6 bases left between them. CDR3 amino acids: CASSYYLGNQPQHF. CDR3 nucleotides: TGTGCCAGCAGTTACTATTTGGGCAATCAGCCCCAGCATTTT.

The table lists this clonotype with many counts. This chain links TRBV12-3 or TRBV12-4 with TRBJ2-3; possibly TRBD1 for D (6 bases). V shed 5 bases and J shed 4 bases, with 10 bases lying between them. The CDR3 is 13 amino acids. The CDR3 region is CASSTTGSDTQYF. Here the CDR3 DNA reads TGTGCCAGCAGTACTACAGGGTCAGATACGCAGTATTTT.

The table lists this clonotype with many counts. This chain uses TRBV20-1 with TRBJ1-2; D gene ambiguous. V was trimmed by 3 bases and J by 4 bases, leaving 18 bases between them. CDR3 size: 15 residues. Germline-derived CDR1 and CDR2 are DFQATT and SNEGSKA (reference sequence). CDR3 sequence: CSARPMLGAGYGYTF. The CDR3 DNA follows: TGCAGTGCTAGGCCCATGCTGGGCGCGGGCTATGGCTACACCTTC.

Written as DNA, the CDR3 is TGTGCCAGCAGCCGCCTACAGGGGCCCTACGAGCAGTACTTC. As protein: CASSRLQGPYEQYF. This chain uses TRBV3-1 with TRBJ2-7; the match to TRBD1 covers 7 bases. The CDR3 is made up of 14 amino acids. V shed 4 bases and J 2 bases; nucleotides not matched to a gene: 5. In germline, CDR1 is LGHDT, CDR2 YNNKEL (reference sequence).

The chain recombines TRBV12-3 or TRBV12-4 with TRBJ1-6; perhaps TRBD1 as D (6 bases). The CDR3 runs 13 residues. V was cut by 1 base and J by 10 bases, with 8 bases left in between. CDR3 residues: CASSLGQASPLHF. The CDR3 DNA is TGTGCCAGCAGTTTAGGACAGGCGTCACCCCTCCACTTT.